This TCR beta chain is from a study of immune evolution from preneoplasia to lung adenocarcinoma. The V gene lost 4 bases and the J gene lost 1 base, with 5 bases spanning the gap. Germline V lookup: CDR1 MNHNS, CDR2 SASEGT. The CDR3 contains 13 residues. Only in-frame clones appear in the TCRdb table, and some are missing; sequencing was by immunoSEQ multiplex PCR. The table has 5,800 or so clones, approximately 79% seen once. The TCR was taken from a person between 65 and 80 years old with lung adenocarcinoma. Input material: FFPE minimally invasive lung adenocarcinoma tissue. The chain uses TRBV6-1 and TRBJ1-5, with D unclear. The CDR3 protein is CASSVKSNQPQHF. The CDR3 nucleotides are TGTGCCAGCAGTGTCAAAAGCAATCAGCCCCAGCATTTT.